The TCR beta chain described here comes from a study of blood T cell repertoires in COVID-19. In germline, CDR1 is MDHEN, CDR2 SYDVKM. Losses at the gene ends were 2 bases for V and 4 bases for J; bases not matched to a gene: 13. The CDR3 has 17 amino acids. Profiling relied on immunoSEQ multiplex PCR, and the TCRdb table lists in-frame clones only, not all of them. The table includes 150,000 to 160,000 clones, roughly nine tenths detected once. The sequence came from a woman in her forties with acute or convalescent COVID-19. Sample: peripheral blood. The V call is TRBV28, the J call TRBJ1-1; 7 positions agree with TRBD1. The chain's CDR3 is CASSLEGASLRLTEAFF. In DNA form, the CDR3 reads TGTGCCAGCAGTTTAGAGGGGGCGAGCCTGCGGCTCACTGAAGCTTTCTTT. Full variable domain (outside the CDR3, taken from reference TRBV28 and TRBJ1-1): DVKVTQSSRYLVKRTGEKVFLECVQDMDHENMFWYRQDPGLGLRLIYFSYDVKMKEKGDIPEGYSVSREKKERFSLILESASTNQTSMYLCASSLEGASLRLTEAFFGQGTRLTVV.